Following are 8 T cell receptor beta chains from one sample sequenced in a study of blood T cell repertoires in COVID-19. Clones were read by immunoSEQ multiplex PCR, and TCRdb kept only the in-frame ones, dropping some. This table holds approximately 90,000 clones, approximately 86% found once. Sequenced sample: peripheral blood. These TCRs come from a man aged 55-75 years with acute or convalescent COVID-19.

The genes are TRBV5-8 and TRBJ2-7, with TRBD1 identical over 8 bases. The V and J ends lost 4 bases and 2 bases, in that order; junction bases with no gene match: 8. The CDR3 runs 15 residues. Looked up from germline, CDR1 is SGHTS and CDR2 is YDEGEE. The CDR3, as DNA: TGTGCCAGCAGCCGTGCCGGGACAGGAGCCTACGAGCAGTACTTC. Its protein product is CASSRAGTGAYEQYF.

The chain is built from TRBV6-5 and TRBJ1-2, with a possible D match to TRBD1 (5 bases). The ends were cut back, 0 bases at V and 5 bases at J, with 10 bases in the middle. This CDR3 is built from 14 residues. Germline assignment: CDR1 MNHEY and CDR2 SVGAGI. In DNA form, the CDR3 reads TGTGCCAGCAGTTACTCGGGGCAGAAATATGGCTACACCTTC. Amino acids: CASSYSGQKYGYTF.

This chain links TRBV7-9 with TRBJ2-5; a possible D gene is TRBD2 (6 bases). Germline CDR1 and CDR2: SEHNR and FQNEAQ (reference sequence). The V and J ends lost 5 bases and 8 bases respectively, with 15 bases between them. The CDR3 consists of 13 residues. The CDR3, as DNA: TGTGCCAGCAGCGTGGCTGGAGGGGAAACCCAGTACTTC. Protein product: CASSVAGGETQYF.

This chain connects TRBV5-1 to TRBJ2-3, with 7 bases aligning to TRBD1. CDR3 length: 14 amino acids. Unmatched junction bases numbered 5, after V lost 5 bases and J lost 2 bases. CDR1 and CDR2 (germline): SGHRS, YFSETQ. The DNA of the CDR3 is TGCGCCAGCAGTAGACAGGGTCTCACAGATACGCAGTATTTT. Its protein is CASSRQGLTDTQYF.

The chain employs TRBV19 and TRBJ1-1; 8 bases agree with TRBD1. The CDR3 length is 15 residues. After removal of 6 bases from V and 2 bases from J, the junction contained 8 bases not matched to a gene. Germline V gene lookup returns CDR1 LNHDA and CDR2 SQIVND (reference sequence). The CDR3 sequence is CASRIGQGGNTEAFF. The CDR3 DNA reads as TGTGCCAGTAGGATCGGACAGGGCGGTAACACTGAAGCTTTCTTT. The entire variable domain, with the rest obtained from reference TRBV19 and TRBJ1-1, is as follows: DGGITQSPKYLFRKEGQNVTLSCEQNLNHDAMYWYRQDPGQGLRLIYYSQIVNDFQKGDIAEGYSVSREKKESFPLTVTSAQKNPTAFYLCASRIGQGGNTEAFFGQGTRLTVV.

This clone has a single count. CDR3 in amino acids: CASSPKLAGNTGELFF. The CDR3 region has the DNA TGTGCCAGCTCACCAAAGCTAGCGGGAAACACCGGGGAGCTGTTTTTT. This rearrangement joins TRBV18 to TRBJ2-2; 9 bases map to TRBD2. The CDR3 is 16 residues long. Germline V gene data show CDR1 as KGHSH and CDR2 as LQKENI. V shed 2 bases, J shed 2 bases, and the junction held 3 bases outside the gene matches.

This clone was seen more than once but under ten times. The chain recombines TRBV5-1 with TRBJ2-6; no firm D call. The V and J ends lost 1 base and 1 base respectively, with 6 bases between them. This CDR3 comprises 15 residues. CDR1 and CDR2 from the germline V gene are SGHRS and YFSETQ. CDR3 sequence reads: CASSLPLSGANVLTF. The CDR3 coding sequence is TGCGCCAGCAGCTTGCCCCTTTCTGGGGCCAACGTCCTGACTTTC.

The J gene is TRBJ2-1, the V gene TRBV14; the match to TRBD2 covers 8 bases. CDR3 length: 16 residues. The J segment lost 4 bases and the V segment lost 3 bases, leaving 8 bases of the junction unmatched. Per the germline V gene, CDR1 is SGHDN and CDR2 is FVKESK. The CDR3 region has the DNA TGTGCCAGCAGCCAGGCCCTAGCGGGTTATTACAATGAGCAGTTCTTC. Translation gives CASSQALAGYYNEQFF.